Listed here are 15 T cell receptor beta chains from one sample, sequenced in a study of blood T cells in healthy people across ages. Through a sample-barcoded 5' primer and a J-beta primer mix, a second PCR was run for roughly 6 to 12 cycles. TCRdb processed the 5' RACE reads anew with MiXCR; each CDR3 protein has one entry. The sample consists of around 790,000 distinct CDR3 sequences, under 55% of them appearing once. Sequencing was carried out using blood. The source is a man between 60 and 70 years old in good health.

The rearrangement joins TRBV20-1 to TRBJ2-2; tentatively, D is TRBD1 (5 bases). The length of the CDR3 is 15 residues. V lost 0 bases and J 1 base, leaving 9 bases between the germline ends. CDR1 is DFQATT, CDR2 SNEGSKA, per germline (reference sequence). The CDR3 DNA reads TGCAGTGCTAGAGATCGACAGCAGAACACCGGGGAGCTGTTTTTT. Translation: CSARDRQQNTGELFF.

This clonotype came up a few times. J is TRBJ2-1 and V is TRBV20-1; the match to TRBD1 covers 11 bases. V shed 1 base, J shed 2 bases, and the junction held 4 bases outside the gene matches. Germline-derived CDR1 and CDR2 are DFQATT and SNEGSKA (reference sequence). The CDR3 extends over 16 amino acids. The CDR3 protein is CSARAPDRGPYNEQFF. The DNA for the CDR3 is TGCAGTGCTAGAGCCCCGGACAGGGGGCCCTACAATGAGCAGTTCTTC.

This clonotype has only a few counts. The chain recombines TRBV27 with TRBJ1-1, with TRBD1 as a possible D gene (5 bases). Germline V gene data show CDR1 as MNHEY and CDR2 as SMNVEV (reference sequence). The CDR3 loop spans 13 amino acids. V lost 7 bases, J lost 4 bases, and 13 bases lay in between. The CDR3 region has the DNA TGTGCCAGCACTCTGGGGGTGGGCACTGAAGCTTTCTTT. It specifies CASTLGVGTEAFF.

A few counts support this clonotype. This chain joins TRBV4-1 and TRBJ2-1; 11 bases align to TRBD2. CDR1 and CDR2 from the germline V gene are MGHRA and YSYEKL. The CDR3 consists of 15 residues. The V and J ends lost 0 bases and 9 bases, in that order; junction bases with no gene match: 4. The CDR3 nucleotides are TGCGCCAGCAGCCAAGATGGGGGACTAGCGGCTGAGCAGTTCTTC. This translates into CASSQDGGLAAEQFF.

The chain joins TRBV6-5 to TRBJ2-3; D remains unclear. Germline lookup yields CDR1 MNHEY and CDR2 SVGAGI. CDR3 length equals 14 residues. Trimming took 6 bases from V and 4 from J, leaving 14 bases between them. The CDR3 here is CASSRSPMADTQYF. CDR3 coding DNA: TGTGCCAGCAGCCGAAGCCCCATGGCAGATACGCAGTATTTT.

The V and J genes are TRBV5-1 and TRBJ2-5, with D unclear. Germline CDR1 and CDR2: SGHRS and YFSETQ. The CDR3 spans 14 residues. V was pared by 4 bases and J by 1 base, with 11 bases between. CDR3 region: CASSMRGGQETQYF. The DNA for the CDR3 is TGCGCCAGCAGCATGAGAGGCGGCCAAGAGACCCAGTACTTC.

The V call is TRBV7-2, the J call TRBJ1-2; D is undetermined. Trimming removed 3 bases at V and 7 bases at J, with 9 bases between. From germline, CDR1 is SGHTA and CDR2 FQGNSA. This CDR3 is built from 12 residues. The CDR3 DNA sequence: TGTGCCAGCAGCTTCGGAAGGGTTGGCTACACCTTC. This translates into CASSFGRVGYTF. The complete variable domain, with remaining parts taken from reference TRBV7-2 and TRBJ1-2, reads GAGVSQSPSNKVTEKGKDVELRCDPISGHTALYWYRQSLGQGLEFLIYFQGNSAPDKSGLPSDRFSAERTGGSVSTLTIQRTQQEDSAVYLCASSFGRVGYTFGSGTRLTVV.

This clonotype is a singleton in its sample. The rearrangement joins TRBV11-3 to TRBJ2-7; D is perhaps TRBD2 (7 bases). This CDR3 contains 16 residues. The germline V gene has CDR1 SGHNT and CDR2 YENEEA. Trimming left V 0 bases short and J 2 bases short, with 14 bases between. The CDR3 region is CASSLEAWGGTYEQYF. CDR3 nucleotides: TGTGCCAGCAGCTTAGAGGCCTGGGGGGGCACCTACGAGCAGTACTTC.

J is TRBJ1-2 and V is TRBV6-2 or TRBV6-3, with 9 bases fitting TRBD1. Germline assignment: CDR1 MNHEY and CDR2 SVGEGT. V lost 10 bases, J lost 0 bases, and 6 bases stayed unmatched. This CDR3 has 14 residues. CDR3 coding DNA: TGTGCCATCGTTGGACAGGGGTCTAACTATGGCTACACCTTC. Translated: CAIVGQGSNYGYTF.

This clonotype was observed a few times. J is TRBJ2-2 and V is TRBV4-3; no reliable D call. Trimming took 0 bases from V and 1 from J, leaving 6 bases between them. In germline, CDR1 is LGHNA, CDR2 YSLEER. There are 15 residues in the CDR3. The CDR3 sequence is CASSQDNKNTGELFF. CDR3 nucleotide sequence: TGCGCCAGCAGCCAAGATAACAAGAACACCGGGGAGCTGTTTTTT.

About this clonotype itself: A much bigger clone sits one base away, suggesting this may be a read error. The chain carries TRBV7-2 and TRBJ2-7; TRBD1 matches at 7 bases. CDR1 and CDR2 (germline): SGHTA, FQGNSA. After removal of 3 bases from V and 7 bases from J, the junction contained 6 bases not matched to a gene. This CDR3 spans 13 amino acids. The CDR3 DNA is TGTGCCAGCAGCTTTACAGGGGCCGGTGAGCAGTACTTC. Residues: CASSFTGAGEQYF.

This clonotype occurred a few times. This chain connects TRBV20-1 to TRBJ2-3, with TRBD2 identical over 12 bases. V gave up 1 base and J gave up 0 bases; unmatched junction bases: 2. Germline CDR1 reads DFQATT; CDR2 reads SNEGSKA (reference sequence). This CDR3 has 16 residues. The DNA for the CDR3 is TGCAGTGCTAGAGGGACTAGCGGGGCAAGCACAGATACGCAGTATTTT. It codes for CSARGTSGASTDTQYF.

The chain employs TRBV20-1 and TRBJ2-7; TRBD2 might be the D (7 bases). Germline lookup yields CDR1 DFQATT and CDR2 SNEGSKA (reference sequence). The length of the CDR3 is 16 residues. V lost 3 bases and J 3 bases, leaving 21 bases between the germline ends. The CDR3 nucleotides are TGCAGTGCTAGGAGGGGAGGGGCGGGGGCCTTCTACGAGCAGTACTTC. It translates to CSARRGGAGAFYEQYF.

This chain links TRBV5-1 with TRBJ1-1, with D tentatively TRBD1 (5 bases). Trimming took off 7 bases at V and 6 bases at J, with 19 bases between the two ends. CDR3 length equals 14 residues. In germline, CDR1 is SGHRS, CDR2 YFSETQ. Here the CDR3 reads CASAFVGASPEAFF. In DNA, the CDR3 is TGCGCCAGCGCGTTCGTTGGGGCTAGCCCTGAAGCTTTCTTT.

This clonotype was observed a handful of times. V is TRBV9 and J is TRBJ2-3; 12 positions agree with TRBD2. The CDR3 length is 17 residues. The germline gives CDR1 SGDLS, CDR2 YYNGEE. After removal of 4 bases from V and 11 bases from J, the junction contained 17 bases not matched to a gene. The CDR3 region has the DNA TGTGCCAGCAGCTTACTAGCGGGGGGCCTGATGGCAATTCGGCAGTATTTT. Its protein product is CASSLLAGGLMAIRQYF.